This TCR beta chain appears in the sequencing data of a study of T cell repertoires in ileal Crohn's disease. Turning to the study itself: Biopsies at the proximal margin of the resected specimen form MI samples.

The CDR3 covers 14 residues. The V end was cut by 3 bases, the J end by 4 bases, with 12 bases between. Germline CDR1 reads LNHDA; CDR2 reads SQIVND (reference sequence). This sample's time point: proximal margin of the surgical specimen (macroscopically non-inflamed). This clone was observed a few times. This specimen includes other DNA sequences encoding the same CDR3. Repertoires were generated with immunoSEQ multiplex PCR, while TCRdb's copy carries only in-frame clones and drops some. The sample contains 500 to 550 clones, about 90% of which appear only once. This sequence was found in an adult with Crohn's disease. The gene calls are TRBV19 and TRBJ2-5; weak D call: TRBD2 (6 bases). The sequenced sample was ileal tissue. The CDR3 DNA reads TGTGCCAGTAGTATCGGGGGTGGGCGAGAGACCCAGTACTTC. It yields the protein CASSIGGGRETQYF.